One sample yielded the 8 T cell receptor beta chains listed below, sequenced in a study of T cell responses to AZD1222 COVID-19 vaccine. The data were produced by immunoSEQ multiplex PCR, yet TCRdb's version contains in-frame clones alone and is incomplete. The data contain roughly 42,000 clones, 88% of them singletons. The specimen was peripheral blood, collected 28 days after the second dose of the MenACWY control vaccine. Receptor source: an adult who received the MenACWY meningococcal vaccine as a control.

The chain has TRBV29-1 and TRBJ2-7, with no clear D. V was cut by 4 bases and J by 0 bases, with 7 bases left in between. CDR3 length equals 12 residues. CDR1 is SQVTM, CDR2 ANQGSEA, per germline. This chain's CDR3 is CSVVYSSYEQYF. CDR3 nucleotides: TGCAGCGTTGTGTACTCCTCCTACGAGCAGTACTTC.

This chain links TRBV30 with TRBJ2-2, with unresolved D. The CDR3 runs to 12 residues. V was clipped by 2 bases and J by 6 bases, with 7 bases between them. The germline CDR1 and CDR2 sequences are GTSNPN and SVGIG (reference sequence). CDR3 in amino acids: CAWSHGAGELFF. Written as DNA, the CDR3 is TGTGCCTGGAGTCATGGGGCCGGGGAGCTGTTTTTT. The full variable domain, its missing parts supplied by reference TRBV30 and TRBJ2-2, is SQTIHQWPATLVQPVGSPLSLECTVEGTSNPNLYWYRQAAGRGLQLLFYSVGIGQISSEVPQNLSASRPQDRQFILSSKKLLLSDSGFYLCAWSHGAGELFFGEGSRLTVL.

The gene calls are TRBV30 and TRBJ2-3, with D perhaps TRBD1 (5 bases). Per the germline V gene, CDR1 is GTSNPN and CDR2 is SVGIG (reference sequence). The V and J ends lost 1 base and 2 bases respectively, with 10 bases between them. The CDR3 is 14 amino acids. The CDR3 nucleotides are TGTGCCTGGAGTGCAGACAGTACCACAGATACGCAGTATTTT. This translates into CAWSADSTTDTQYF.

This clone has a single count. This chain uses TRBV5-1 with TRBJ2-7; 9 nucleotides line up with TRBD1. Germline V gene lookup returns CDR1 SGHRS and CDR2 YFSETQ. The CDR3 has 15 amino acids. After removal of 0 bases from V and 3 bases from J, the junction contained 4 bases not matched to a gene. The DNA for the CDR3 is TGCGCCAGCAGCTTGGTGCGGACAGGGGACTACGAGCAGTACTTC. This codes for CASSLVRTGDYEQYF.

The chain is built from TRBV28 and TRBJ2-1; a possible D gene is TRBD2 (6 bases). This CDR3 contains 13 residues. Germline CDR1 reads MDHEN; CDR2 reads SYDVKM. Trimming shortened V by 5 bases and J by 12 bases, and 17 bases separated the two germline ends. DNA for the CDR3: TGTGCCAGCAGTCTCGGGACTGCCAGCGGGCAGTTCTTC. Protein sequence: CASSLGTASGQFF.

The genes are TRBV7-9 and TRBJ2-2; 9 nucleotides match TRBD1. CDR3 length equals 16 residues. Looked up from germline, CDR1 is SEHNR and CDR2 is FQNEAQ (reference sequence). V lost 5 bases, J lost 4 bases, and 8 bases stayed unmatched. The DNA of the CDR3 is TGTGCCAGCAGCCCAAACAGGGGGCCTATCACCGGGGAGCTGTTTTTT. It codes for CASSPNRGPITGELFF.

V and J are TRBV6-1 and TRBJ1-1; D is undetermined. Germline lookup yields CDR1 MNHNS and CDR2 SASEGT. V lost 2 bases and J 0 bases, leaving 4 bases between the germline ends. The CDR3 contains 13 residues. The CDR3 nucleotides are TGTGCCAGCAGTGAATTCTTGAACACTGAAGCTTTCTTT. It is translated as CASSEFLNTEAFF.

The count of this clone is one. The CDR3 DNA follows: TGCGCCAGCAGTATAGGACAGAGTTATGGCTACACCTTC. Amino acids: CASSIGQSYGYTF. The rearrangement links TRBV5-1 to TRBJ1-2, with D perhaps TRBD1 (6 bases). Trimming took 5 bases from V and 5 from J, leaving 13 bases between them. Germline V gives CDR1 SGHRS, CDR2 YFSETQ. The length of the CDR3 is 13 residues. The variable domain in full, completed from reference TRBV5-1 and TRBJ1-2, reads KAGVTQTPRYLIKTRGQQVTLSCSPISGHRSVSWYQQTPGQGLQFLFEYFSETQRNKGNFPGRFSGRQFSNSRSEMNVSTLELGDSALYLCASSIGQSYGYTFGSGTRLTVV.